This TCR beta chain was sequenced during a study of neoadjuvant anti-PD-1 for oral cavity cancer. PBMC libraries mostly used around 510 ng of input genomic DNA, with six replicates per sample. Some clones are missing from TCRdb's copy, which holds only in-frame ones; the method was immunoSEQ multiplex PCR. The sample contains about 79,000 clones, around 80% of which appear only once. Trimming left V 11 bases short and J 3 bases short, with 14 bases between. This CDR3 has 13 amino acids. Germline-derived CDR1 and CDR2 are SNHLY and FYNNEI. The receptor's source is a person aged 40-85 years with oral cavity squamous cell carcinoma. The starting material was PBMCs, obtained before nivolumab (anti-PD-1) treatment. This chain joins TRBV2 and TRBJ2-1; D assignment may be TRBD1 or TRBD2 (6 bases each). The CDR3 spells CAFPGGLYNEQFF. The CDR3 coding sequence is TGTGCCTTCCCCGGGGGCCTCTACAATGAGCAGTTCTTC.